This passage covers 9 T cell receptor beta chains from one sample sequenced in a study of blood T cell repertoires in COVID-19. Some clones are missing from TCRdb's copy, which holds only in-frame ones; the method was immunoSEQ multiplex PCR. The table records more than 50,000 clones, around nine tenths of them present only once. Input material: peripheral blood. The receptor set was obtained from a human donor in a cohort sampled during active COVID-19.

The chain couples TRBV23-1 to TRBJ2-4, with 13 bases aligning to TRBD2. Being an ORF, TRBV23-1 has a function that is uncertain. The CDR3 length is 19 residues. V lost 9 bases and J lost 0; bases outside the gene matches: 14. The CDR3 loop reads CARNGLAGVQCLAKNIQYF. Written as DNA, the CDR3 is TGCGCCAGGAATGGACTAGCGGGAGTCCAGTGTCTAGCCAAAAACATTCAGTACTTC.

This clone was recorded only once. The rearrangement uses TRBV29-1 and TRBJ2-3; possibly TRBD2 for D (6 bases). V was cut by 3 bases and J by 1 base, with 11 bases left in between. The CDR3 covers 14 residues. CDR1 and CDR2 from the germline V gene are SQVTM and ANQGSEA. The CDR3 is CSVDSAGRTDTQYF. The CDR3 coding sequence is TGCAGCGTTGACTCTGCGGGACGCACAGATACGCAGTATTTT.

This chain uses TRBV5-6 with TRBJ2-5, with D uncertain. The V end was cut by 2 bases, the J end by 1 base, with 9 bases between. From germline, CDR1 is SGHDT and CDR2 YYEEEE. CDR3 length: 14 amino acids. CDR3 loop: CASSFEVRQETQYF. The CDR3 nucleotides are TGTGCCAGCAGCTTCGAGGTACGCCAAGAGACCCAGTACTTC.

V gene TRBV5-1 combines with J gene TRBJ2-3, with D tentatively TRBD2 (6 bases). V dropped 4 bases and J dropped 2 bases, with 14 bases sitting between them. CDR1 and CDR2 (germline): SGHRS, YFSETQ. The CDR3 length is 15 residues. The CDR3 sequence: CASSAGRGITDTQYF. The DNA for the CDR3 is TGCGCCAGCAGCGCGGGTCGGGGGATCACAGATACGCAGTATTTT.

The V gene is TRBV11-2, the J gene TRBJ2-1; no reliable D call. This CDR3 region has 13 residues. The germline gives CDR1 SGHAT, CDR2 FQNNGV. V was pared by 2 bases and J by 7 bases, with 9 bases between. CDR3: CASSLNRVNEQFF. As DNA, the CDR3 is TGTGCCAGCAGCTTAAATCGAGTAAATGAGCAGTTCTTC.

J is TRBJ2-7 and V is TRBV19; the D gene is possibly TRBD1 (7 bases). Germline CDR1 is LNHDA and CDR2 is SQIVND (reference sequence). This CDR3 spans 13 amino acids. V lost 2 bases and J lost 3, with 8 bases in between. The CDR3 DNA sequence: TGTGCCAGTAGTATACAGGGGGGCTACGAGCAGTACTTC. It translates to CASSIQGGYEQYF.

V usage is TRBV28 and J usage is TRBJ1-6, with D perhaps TRBD1 (5 bases). The CDR3 is 15 residues long. Trimming took off 5 bases at V and 10 bases at J, with 18 bases between the two ends. Germline CDR1 MDHEN, CDR2 SYDVKM. CDR3 loop: CASSKPRTLRSPLHF. CDR3 in DNA: TGTGCCAGCAGTAAGCCTCGGACACTACGGTCACCCCTCCACTTT.

The chain joins TRBV29-1 to TRBJ1-2; perhaps TRBD1 as D (5 bases). Germline V gene data show CDR1 as SQVTM and CDR2 as ANQGSEA. This CDR3 region has 17 residues. Trimming left V 1 base short and J 1 base short, with 19 bases between. The CDR3 loop reads CSVEAPGEAGINYGYTF. The CDR3 nucleotides are TGCAGCGTTGAAGCCCCGGGAGAGGCAGGGATTAACTATGGCTACACCTTC. The full variable domain, completed using reference TRBV29-1 and TRBJ1-2, is SAVISQKPSRDICQRGTSLTIQCQVDSQVTMMFWYRQQPGQSLTLIATANQGSEATYESGFVIDKFPISRPNLTFSTLTVSNMSPEDSSIYLCSVEAPGEAGINYGYTFGSGTRLTVV.

This clone was seen once. V is TRBV14 and J is TRBJ1-3, with D hard to call. This CDR3 region has 12 residues. Trimming left V 4 bases short and J 1 base short, with 2 bases between. Germline values: CDR1 SGHDN, CDR2 FVKESK. The CDR3 loop is CASSPSGNTIYF. CDR3 coding DNA: TGTGCCAGCAGCCCGTCTGGAAACACCATATATTTT. Supplemented by reference TRBV14 and TRBJ1-3, the full variable domain reads EAGVTQFPSHSVIEKGQTVTLRCDPISGHDNLYWYRRVMGKEIKFLLHFVKESKQDESGMPNNRFLAERTGGTYSTLKVQPAELEDSGVYFCASSPSGNTIYFGEGSWLTVV.